Presented here are 26 T cell receptor beta chains from one specimen sequenced in a study of blood T cell repertoires in COVID-19. Clones were read by immunoSEQ multiplex PCR, and TCRdb kept only the in-frame ones, dropping some. The data contain approximately 38,000 clones, more than 90% of them seen just once; the ten biggest clones take up 5.5%. The specimen was peripheral blood. The receptors were gathered from a woman older than 75 with acute or convalescent COVID-19.

The chain has TRBV18 and TRBJ2-1; D possibly corresponds to TRBD2 (6 bases). Germline V lookup: CDR1 KGHSH, CDR2 LQKENI. The CDR3 is made up of 13 amino acids. Deletions cut 6 bases from V and 0 bases from J, with 6 bases between. CDR3 in amino acids: CASSGGSYNEQFF. CDR3 DNA: TGTGCCAGCTCGGGGGGCTCCTACAATGAGCAGTTCTTC. The full variable domain, in which reference TRBV18 and TRBJ2-1 provide the parts outside the CDR3, is NAGVMQNPRHLVRRRGQEARLRCSPMKGHSHVYWYRQLPEEGLKFMVYLQKENIIDESGMPKERFSAEFPKEGPSILRIQQVVRGDSAAYFCASSGGSYNEQFFGPGTRLTVL.

The chain joins TRBV19 to TRBJ1-2; D perhaps matches TRBD1 (5 bases). The CDR3 spans 13 residues. Germline lookup yields CDR1 LNHDA and CDR2 SQIVND (reference sequence). The V and J ends lost 7 bases and 4 bases respectively, with 13 bases between them. The CDR3 sequence is CASNKGRSYGYTF. The CDR3 nucleotides are TGTGCCAGTAATAAGGGGCGATCCTATGGCTACACCTTC. The full variable domain, with the rest looked up from reference TRBV19 and TRBJ1-2, is DGGITQSPKYLFRKEGQNVTLSCEQNLNHDAMYWYRQDPGQGLRLIYYSQIVNDFQKGDIAEGYSVSREKKESFPLTVTSAQKNPTAFYLCASNKGRSYGYTFGSGTRLTVV.

This chain links TRBV5-1 with TRBJ2-1; 15 bases align to TRBD2. With V trimmed by 2 bases and J by 3 bases, 6 bases remained unmatched. Germline V gives CDR1 SGHRS, CDR2 YFSETQ. The CDR3 is made up of 18 amino acids. The CDR3 protein is CASSLGLAGGLLYNEQFF. In nucleotides, the CDR3 is TGCGCCAGCAGCTTAGGACTAGCGGGGGGGCTTCTCTACAATGAGCAGTTCTTC.

The chain has TRBV18 and TRBJ1-1, with D possibly TRBD1 on 5 matching bases. In germline, CDR1 is KGHSH, CDR2 LQKENI. CDR3 length: 16 residues. The germline V and J ends were trimmed by 2 bases and 0 bases, with 13 bases remaining between them. In nucleotides, the CDR3 is TGTGCCAGCTCACCAAAGGCAGGGTACCTGAACACTGAAGCTTTCTTT. Encoded protein: CASSPKAGYLNTEAFF. The entire variable domain, with the rest obtained from reference TRBV18 and TRBJ1-1, is as follows: NAGVMQNPRHLVRRRGQEARLRCSPMKGHSHVYWYRQLPEEGLKFMVYLQKENIIDESGMPKERFSAEFPKEGPSILRIQQVVRGDSAAYFCASSPKAGYLNTEAFFGQGTRLTVV.

This chain uses TRBV5-1 with TRBJ2-7; D may be TRBD1 (5 bases). This CDR3 has 13 amino acids. The germline V gene encodes CDR1 SGHRS and CDR2 YFSETQ. V was pared by 1 base and J by 4 bases, with 9 bases between. CDR3 in amino acids: CASSLIGEYEQYF. CDR3 sequence (DNA): TGCGCCAGCAGCTTGATAGGGGAATACGAGCAGTACTTC.

The chain carries TRBV7-2 and TRBJ2-5, with 10 bases matching TRBD2. V lost 3 bases and J lost 5; bases outside the gene matches: 6. Germline CDR1 reads SGHTA; CDR2 reads FQGNSA. The CDR3 covers 15 residues. The CDR3 protein is CASSFQRGGGETQYF. The CDR3 nucleotides read TGTGCCAGCAGCTTCCAGCGGGGGGGCGGGGAGACCCAGTACTTC. Filled out from reference TRBV7-2 and TRBJ2-5, the complete variable domain reads GAGVSQSPSNKVTEKGKDVELRCDPISGHTALYWYRQSLGQGLEFLIYFQGNSAPDKSGLPSDRFSAERTGGSVSTLTIQRTQQEDSAVYLCASSFQRGGGETQYFGPGTRLLVL.

CDR3 sequence: CAWSGTVLTEAFF. CDR3 nucleotides: TGTGCCTGGAGTGGGACAGTCCTCACTGAAGCTTTCTTT. This chain joins TRBV30 and TRBJ1-1, with D perhaps TRBD1 (6 bases). Germline V gene sequence: CDR1 GTSNPN, CDR2 SVGIG (reference sequence). CDR3 length equals 13 residues. The V end was cut by 1 base, the J end by 4 bases, with 10 bases between.

The chain is built from TRBV19 and TRBJ1-2; TRBD1 is a possible D gene (5 bases). CDR3 size: 14 residues. Trimming took 4 bases from V and 4 from J, leaving 13 bases between them. The germline V gene encodes CDR1 LNHDA and CDR2 SQIVND (reference sequence). CDR3 coding DNA: TGTGCCAGTAGTAACCCAGGGTTGGTCTATGGCTACACCTTC. The encoded protein is CASSNPGLVYGYTF.

This clone was observed a single time. In nucleotides, the CDR3 is TGCGCCAGCAGCAAAGCCCCGGGACAGAACACCGGGGAGCTGTTTTTT. Encoded protein: CASSKAPGQNTGELFF. The gene calls are TRBV5-1 and TRBJ2-2; D perhaps matches TRBD1 (6 bases). There are 16 residues in the CDR3. Trimming left V 4 bases short and J 1 base short, with 14 bases between. CDR1 is SGHRS and CDR2 is YFSETQ in the germline V gene.

Written as DNA, the CDR3 is TGTGCCAGCAGCTTAAGTGGGGGGGCGGTAGATACGCAGTATTTT. Amino acid sequence: CASSLSGGAVDTQYF. The gene calls are TRBV7-6 and TRBJ2-3; D possibly corresponds to TRBD2 (7 bases). CDR1 is SGHVS, CDR2 FNYEAQ, per germline. CDR3 size: 15 residues. Trimming left V 2 bases short and J 5 bases short, with 14 bases between.

The chain has TRBV10-1 and TRBJ2-1; 9 bases line up with TRBD1. The CDR3 length is 14 residues. Germline assignment: CDR1 WNHNN and CDR2 SYGVQD (reference sequence). The V segment lost 5 bases and the J segment 4 bases; nucleotides outside the gene matches: 3. Here the CDR3 reads CASSTGTGYNEQFF. CDR3 bases: TGCGCCAGCAGTACCGGGACAGGGTACAATGAGCAGTTCTTC.

This sequence joins TRBV3-1 (or the pseudogene TRBV3-2) and TRBJ2-1; unclear D gene. This CDR3 contains 15 residues. Trimming left V 4 bases short and J 0 bases short, with 10 bases between. Germline lookup yields CDR1 LGHDT and CDR2 YNNKEL (reference sequence). Here the CDR3 reads CASSPSGSSYNEQFF. CDR3 nucleotide sequence: TGTGCCAGCAGCCCAAGTGGTAGCTCCTACAATGAGCAGTTCTTC.

This chain links TRBV5-4 with TRBJ2-5, with D maybe TRBD2 (6 bases). The germline V gene encodes CDR1 SGHNT and CDR2 YYREEE (reference sequence). V was pared by 4 bases and J by 3 bases, with 16 bases between. This CDR3 comprises 15 residues. CDR3 amino acids: CASSLPGTSEETQYF. CDR3 nucleotide sequence: TGTGCCAGCAGCCTCCCCGGGACTTCTGAAGAGACCCAGTACTTC.

The chain is built from TRBV27 and TRBJ2-3, with TRBD1 identical over 8 bases. Trimming cost V 7 bases and J 5 bases; bases outside gene matches: 11. The germline V gene has CDR1 MNHEY and CDR2 SMNVEV (reference sequence). The CDR3 spans 15 residues. In DNA form, the CDR3 reads TGTGCCAGCACGTTCGCTGCAGGGGGCTTAGATACGCAGTATTTT. As protein: CASTFAAGGLDTQYF.

The gene calls are TRBV29-1 and TRBJ1-5; 7 nucleotides align to TRBD1. Germline CDR1 SQVTM, CDR2 ANQGSEA. With V trimmed by 4 bases and J by 1 base, 1 base remained unmatched. The CDR3 totals 13 residues. The CDR3 bases are TGCAGCGTTGGACAGGGAAGCAATCAGCCCCAGCATTTT. Amino acid sequence: CSVGQGSNQPQHF.

The J gene is TRBJ1-1, the V gene TRBV2, with D perhaps TRBD1 (5 bases). This CDR3 region has 14 residues. Germline V gene sequence: CDR1 SNHLY, CDR2 FYNNEI. Trimming took off 4 bases at V and 5 bases at J, with 14 bases between the two ends. CDR3 coding DNA: TGTGCCAGCAGTGTCCAACCCGGGGGGACTGAAGCTTTCTTT. Translation gives CASSVQPGGTEAFF.

The chain combines TRBV9 with TRBJ2-7, with 9 bases that match TRBD1. Germline trimming cut 2 bases from V and 3 bases from J; bases unmatched to any gene: 6. Germline CDR1 reads SGDLS; CDR2 reads YYNGEE. CDR3 length equals 15 residues. Written as DNA, the CDR3 is TGTGCCAGCAGCGTCTCGGGGGGACAGGGCTACGAGCAGTACTTC. Translated: CASSVSGGQGYEQYF. The full variable domain, with the rest looked up from reference TRBV9 and TRBJ2-7, is DSGVTQTPKHLITATGQRVTLRCSPRSGDLSVYWYQQSLDQGLQFLIQYYNGEERAKGNILERFSAQQFPDLHSELNLSSLELGDSALYFCASSVSGGQGYEQYFGPGTRLTVT.

The count of this clone is one. The chain recombines TRBV6-5 with TRBJ1-1; a weak D match, TRBD1 (5 bases). Germline V gene data show CDR1 as MNHEY and CDR2 as SVGAGI. V was pared by 6 bases and J by 11 bases, with 19 bases between. There are 13 residues in the CDR3. CDR3 protein: CASRPPQGSKAFF. In DNA, the CDR3 is TGTGCCAGCAGACCACCGCAGGGTTCGAAGGCTTTCTTT.

V usage is TRBV5-6 and J usage is TRBJ2-3; TRBD1 matches 7 bases. Germline lookup yields CDR1 SGHDT and CDR2 YYEEEE. This CDR3 spans 14 amino acids. V lost 2 bases to trimming and J lost 4 bases; unmatched junction nucleotides: 4. CDR3 sequence: CASSFDRVSDTQYF. CDR3 bases: TGTGCCAGCAGCTTTGACAGGGTTTCAGATACGCAGTATTTT.

The rearrangement joins TRBV19 to TRBJ1-2; a possible D gene is TRBD1 (5 bases). From germline, CDR1 is LNHDA and CDR2 SQIVND (reference sequence). V gave up 7 bases and J gave up 8 bases, with 23 bases separating them. The CDR3 is made up of 15 amino acids. The CDR3 DNA sequence: TGTGCCAGTACTCATTTGGGAGGTCCAGGGAGAGGCTACACCTTC. Translated, it gives CASTHLGGPGRGYTF.

The chain uses TRBV30 and TRBJ2-3; weak D call: TRBD1 (6 bases). Deletions cut 2 bases from V and 3 bases from J, with 12 bases between. The CDR3 has 14 amino acids. CDR1 is GTSNPN and CDR2 is SVGIG in the germline V gene (reference sequence). For the CDR3, the DNA is TGTGCCTGGAGTTCAGGGGCGCGGACAGATACGCAGTATTTT. Its protein is CAWSSGARTDTQYF.

The J gene is TRBJ1-4, the V gene TRBV6-6; perhaps TRBD1 as D (5 bases). CDR1 is MNHNY, CDR2 SVGAGI, per germline (reference sequence). Deletions cut 4 bases from V and 8 bases from J, with 14 bases between. This CDR3 region has 14 residues. The CDR3 DNA reads as TGTGCCAGCAGTTTCACCGGACAACACGAAAAACTGTTTTTT. It translates to CASSFTGQHEKLFF.

V and J are TRBV15 and TRBJ2-3; 9 bases are shared with TRBD2. CDR1 is LNHNV and CDR2 is YYDKDF in the germline V gene (reference sequence). J lost 4 bases, V lost 1 base, and 6 bases had no gene match. CDR3 length: 16 amino acids. CDR3 in amino acids: CATSRGEGGRADTQYF. The CDR3 bases are TGTGCCACCAGCAGAGGAGAAGGCGGGAGGGCAGATACGCAGTATTTT.

The J gene is TRBJ2-3, the V gene TRBV6-5; TRBD1 is a possible D gene (5 bases). Germline loops: CDR1 MNHEY, CDR2 SVGAGI. V was shortened by 2 bases and J by 4 bases, with 10 bases between the two germline ends. The CDR3 contains 14 residues. The chain's CDR3 is CASSYKGVADTQYF. The CDR3 nucleotides are TGTGCCAGCAGTTACAAAGGGGTCGCAGATACGCAGTATTTT.

The chain employs TRBV14 and TRBJ1-3; D is unresolved. The CDR3 runs to 15 residues. Germline assignment: CDR1 SGHDN and CDR2 FVKESK. V gave up 4 bases and J gave up 0 bases, with 10 bases separating them. CDR3 coding DNA: TGTGCCAGCAGCCCAGAGGCCTTCTCTGGAAACACCATATATTTT. Its protein product is CASSPEAFSGNTIYF.

The chain couples TRBV10-3 to TRBJ2-2; 8 bases match TRBD1. Trimming at V came to 4 bases and at J to 1 base, leaving 2 bases not matched to a gene. The V gene's germline CDR1 is ENHRY and CDR2 SYGVKD. CDR3 length equals 15 residues. CDR3 nucleotides: TGTGCCATCAGTGGGGGGACAGGGAACACCGGGGAGCTGTTTTTT. It translates to CAISGGTGNTGELFF.